This TCR beta chain was obtained from a study of blood T cell repertoires in COVID-19. Produced via immunoSEQ multiplex PCR; TCRdb's table is partial and in-frame only. The table has around 700,000 clones, 85% to 90% seen once. This CDR3 comprises 14 residues. The V gene lost 7 bases and the J gene lost 0 bases, with 7 bases spanning the gap. Germline-derived CDR1 and CDR2 are MNHEY and SVGAGI. The chain recombines TRBV6-5 with TRBJ1-6; tentatively, D is TRBD1 (6 bases). The TCR was taken from a young woman with acute or convalescent COVID-19. Sequenced sample: peripheral blood. The CDR3 spells CASMDSSYNSPLHF. CDR3 nucleotides: TGTGCCAGCATGGACAGCTCCTATAATTCACCCCTCCACTTT.